The rows below give T cell receptor beta chains drawn from one sample of a study of T cell responses to AZD1222 COVID-19 vaccine. The assay was immunoSEQ multiplex PCR, and TCRdb's table has in-frame clones only and misses some. The sample contains around 50,000 clones, roughly 86% of which appear only once. Material: peripheral blood, obtained on day 0 of AZD1222 vaccination. These receptor sequences come from an adult in good health. The CDR3 runs from the conserved cysteine through the conserved F or W. The order of the fields is V gene, D gene, clone size, J gene, CDR3 protein, CDR3 DNA. The D gene is left open where the match is weak. For some rows the clone size is stated as once, few or many, or as a class when expanded; others skip it.

TRBV20-1	-	-	TRBJ1-2	CSARENYGYTF	TGCAGTGCTAGAGAAAATTACGGCTACACCTTC
TRBV19	-	-	TRBJ2-2	CASNNRVNGELFF	TGTGCCAGTAATAACAGGGTAAACGGGGAGCTGTTTTTT
TRBV28	-	-	TRBJ2-7	CASSRLGSEQYF	TGTGCCAGCAGTCGATTGGGGAGCGAGCAGTACTTC
TRBV2	-	-	TRBJ1-1	CASNYGGYPSHEAFF	TGTGCCAGCAATTACGGGGGATACCCCTCCCATGAAGCTTTCTTT
TRBV4-3	TRBD1	-	TRBJ1-5	CASSQEGTGTDGPQHF	TGCGCCAGCAGCCAAGAGGGGACAGGGACCGATGGGCCCCAGCATTTT
TRBV28	-	-	TRBJ1-2	CASSDFQSVGGYTF	TGTGCCAGCAGCGACTTCCAGAGTGTTGGTGGCTACACCTTC
TRBV2	-	once	TRBJ2-2	CASSRLGDGDGELFF	TGTGCCAGCAGCCGGCTCGGGGACGGGGACGGGGAGCTGTTTTTT
TRBV29-1	TRBD1	-	TRBJ2-3	CSVSQGDLLDTQYF	TGCAGCGTCAGCCAGGGGGATCTACTTGATACGCAGTATTTT
TRBV4-1	TRBD1	-	TRBJ2-7	CASGRIGQDREQYF	TGCGCCAGCGGACGAATTGGACAGGATCGCGAGCAGTACTTC
TRBV19	-	-	TRBJ2-7	CASSPSGSGAYEQYF	TGTGCCAGTAGTCCATCGGGAAGCGGAGCCTACGAGCAGTACTTC
TRBV7-9	-	once	TRBJ1-5	CASSFGDQPQHF	TGTGCCAGCAGCTTCGGCGATCAGCCCCAGCATTTT
TRBV4-2	-	-	TRBJ2-2	CASSPGSEAVAGGELFF	TGTGCCAGCAGCCCAGGGTCTGAGGCGGTGGCGGGCGGGGAGCTGTTTTTT
TRBV7-9	TRBD2	-	TRBJ2-1	CASTGGTGSNEQFF	TGTGCCAGCACGGGAGGGACTGGGTCCAATGAGCAGTTCTTC
TRBV10-2	-	-	TRBJ1-2	CASSESYRTAYGYTF	TGCGCCAGCAGTGAGTCGTACAGAACGGCCTATGGCTACACCTTC
TRBV19	-	-	TRBJ2-3	CASNQRTDTQYF	TGTGCCAGTAATCAACGCACAGATACGCAGTATTTT
TRBV6-5	-	-	TRBJ2-1	CASSKLDNHYNEQFF	TGTGCCAGCAGTAAACTCGACAATCATTACAATGAGCAGTTCTTC
TRBV3-1/TRBV3-2	TRBD2	-	TRBJ2-3	CASSLSSGRTQYF	TGTGCCAGCAGCCTTTCTAGCGGGAGGACGCAGTATTTT
TRBV28	-	-	TRBJ2-6	CASGRYASGANVLTF	TGTGCTTCCGGGCGTTACGCCTCTGGGGCCAACGTCCTGACTTTC
TRBV10-3	-	-	TRBJ2-2	CAISGLELTNTGELFF	TGTGCCATCAGCGGACTTGAACTAACGAACACCGGGGAGCTGTTTTTT
TRBV19	-	-	TRBJ1-5	CASSISPPGFHQPQHF	TGTGCCAGTAGTATTTCCCCCCCAGGGTTCCATCAGCCCCAGCATTTT
TRBV29-1	-	-	TRBJ2-7	CSVAWTEGVGQYF	TGCAGCGTTGCGTGGACCGAGGGGGTCGGGCAGTACTTC
TRBV7-9	TRBD1	-	TRBJ1-1	CASSFPRQGPTEAFF	TGTGCCAGCAGCTTCCCCCGACAGGGTCCCACTGAAGCTTTCTTT
TRBV28	TRBD1	-	TRBJ1-2	CASSFDRETGYTF	TGTGCCAGCAGTTTTGACAGGGAAACTGGCTACACCTTC
TRBV18	-	few	TRBJ1-5	CASSPPSGNRNQPQHF	TGTGCCAGCTCACCACCGTCCGGGAATCGCAATCAGCCCCAGCATTTT
TRBV5-1	-	-	TRBJ2-7	CASSLSVGYSYEQYF	TGCGCCAGCAGCTTGTCGGTGGGCTACTCCTACGAGCAGTACTTC
TRBV28	-	-	TRBJ2-1	CASSSGLDGNEQFF	TGTGCCAGCAGTTCCGGACTGGACGGCAATGAGCAGTTCTTC
TRBV6-5	TRBD1	-	TRBJ1-1	CASGTGGMNTEAFF	TGTGCCAGCGGGACAGGGGGGATGAACACTGAAGCTTTCTTT
TRBV11-2	-	few	TRBJ2-2	CASSSRATGELFF	TGTGCCAGCAGCTCCCGGGCCACCGGGGAGCTGTTTTTT
TRBV6-5	-	-	TRBJ2-7	CASSYSGTFDEQYF	TGTGCCAGCAGTTACTCAGGGACATTTGATGAGCAGTACTTC
TRBV21-1	-	-	TRBJ1-1	CASSTRLGQSTEAFF	TGTGCCAGCAGCACCCGGCTTGGACAGTCGACTGAAGCTTTCTTT
TRBV28	-	few	TRBJ1-2	CASTQAGGQYGYTF	TGTGCCAGCACTCAGGCGGGGGGACAATATGGCTACACCTTC
TRBV10-3	-	-	TRBJ1-4	CAISEGTNEKLFF	TGTGCCATCAGTGAGGGAACTAATGAAAAACTGTTTTTT
TRBV9	-	-	TRBJ2-1	CASSVGNPLTNEQFF	TGTGCCAGCAGCGTCGGTAACCCTTTGACCAATGAGCAGTTCTTC
TRBV5-1	TRBD2	-	TRBJ2-7	CASSPGTSGAEQYF	TGCGCCAGCTCCCCCGGGACTAGCGGGGCCGAGCAGTACTTC
TRBV28	-	-	TRBJ2-7	CASGVPAGISYEQYF	TGTGCCAGCGGGGTTCCGGCAGGAATCTCCTACGAGCAGTACTTC
TRBV28	-	-	TRBJ2-5	CASSRVTGFIGETQYF	TGTGCCAGCAGTAGGGTTACAGGGTTTATCGGGGAGACCCAGTACTTC
TRBV2	-	-	TRBJ1-3	CASSEEGVSGNTIYF	TGTGCCAGCAGTGAAGAAGGGGTATCTGGAAACACCATATATTTT
TRBV6-2/TRBV6-3	TRBD1	-	TRBJ1-1	CASSYPRDRAGNTEAFF	TGTGCCAGCAGTTATCCGCGGGACAGGGCTGGGAACACTGAAGCTTTCTTT
TRBV30	-	-	TRBJ1-6	CAWSVLGSSNSPLHF	TGTGCCTGGAGTGTACTGGGGAGCTCGAATTCACCCCTCCACTTT
TRBV19	TRBD1	-	TRBJ2-1	CASSTQGAGGNEQFF	TGTGCCAGTAGTACCCAGGGGGCTGGAGGCAATGAGCAGTTCTTC
TRBV28	-	-	TRBJ1-6	CASSVGLAGSPLHF	TGTGCCAGCAGCGTCGGACTAGCGGGTTCACCCCTCCACTTT
TRBV5-8	TRBD1	-	TRBJ2-7	CASSGMRTGSSYEQYF	TGTGCCAGCAGCGGTATGAGGACAGGGAGCTCCTACGAGCAGTACTTC
TRBV28	-	-	TRBJ1-2	CASSSRGGYTF	TGTGCCAGCAGTTCCCGGGGTGGCTACACCTTC
TRBV24-1	TRBD1	-	TRBJ2-2	CATSATGTGGTGELFF	TGTGCCACCAGTGCAACCGGGACAGGGGGCACCGGGGAGCTGTTTTTT
TRBV7-6	-	few	TRBJ1-3	CASSSRTVGSGNTIYF	TGTGCCAGCAGCTCCCGCACGGTAGGATCTGGAAACACCATATATTTT
TRBV19	-	-	TRBJ2-1	CASSGMSAAINEQFF	TGTGCCAGTAGTGGAATGTCAGCGGCGATCAATGAGCAGTTCTTC
TRBV9	-	few	TRBJ2-7	CASSVGVSYEQYF	TGTGCCAGCAGCGTAGGGGTCTCCTACGAGCAGTACTTC
TRBV23-1	TRBD1	-	TRBJ2-7	CASSPKDRVMEQYF	TGCGCCAGCAGCCCAAAGGACAGGGTGATGGAGCAGTACTTC
TRBV7-8	TRBD2	-	TRBJ2-5	CASRKRLAGGRGSETQYF	TGTGCCAGCCGCAAGCGGCTAGCGGGAGGACGGGGTAGCGAGACCCAGTACTTC
TRBV14	TRBD1	once	TRBJ2-7	CASSQGRQGYEQYF	TGTGCCAGCAGCCAAGGCCGACAGGGCTACGAGCAGTACTTC
TRBV7-9	-	-	TRBJ1-2	CASSLSGDGYTF	TGTGCCAGCAGCTTAAGCGGTGATGGCTACACCTTC
TRBV27	TRBD1	-	TRBJ2-7	CASSFSGTGAPGRPYEQYF	TGTGCCAGCAGTTTTTCGGGGACAGGGGCCCCAGGGAGACCCTACGAGCAGTACTTC
TRBV7-9	TRBD2	-	TRBJ2-1	CASSKLAGIYNEQFF	TGTGCCAGCAGCAAACTAGCGGGAATATACAATGAGCAGTTCTTC
TRBV13	TRBD1	-	TRBJ2-6	CASSRQGIGSGANVLTF	TGTGCCAGCAGCAGACAGGGTATTGGGTCTGGGGCCAACGTCCTGACTTTC
TRBV4-1	-	-	TRBJ1-4	CASSQVGGVNEKLFF	TGCGCCAGCAGCCAAGTCGGCGGAGTTAATGAAAAACTGTTTTTT